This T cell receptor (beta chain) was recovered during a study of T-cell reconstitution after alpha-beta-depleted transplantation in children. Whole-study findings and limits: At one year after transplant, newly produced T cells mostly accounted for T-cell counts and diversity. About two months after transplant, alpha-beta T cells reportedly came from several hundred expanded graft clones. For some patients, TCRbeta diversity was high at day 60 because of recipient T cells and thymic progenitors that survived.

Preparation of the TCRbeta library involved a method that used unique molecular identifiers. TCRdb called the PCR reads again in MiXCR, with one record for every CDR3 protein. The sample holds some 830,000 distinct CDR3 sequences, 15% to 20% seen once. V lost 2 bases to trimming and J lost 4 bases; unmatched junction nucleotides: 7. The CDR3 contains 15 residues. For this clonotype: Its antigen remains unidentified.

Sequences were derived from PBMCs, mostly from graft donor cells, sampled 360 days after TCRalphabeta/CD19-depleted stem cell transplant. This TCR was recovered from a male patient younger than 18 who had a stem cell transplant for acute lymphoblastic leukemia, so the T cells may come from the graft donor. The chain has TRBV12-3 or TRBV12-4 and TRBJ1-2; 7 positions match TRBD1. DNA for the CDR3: TGTGCCAGCAGTTTATTTGGTCAGGGGGGCTATGGCTACACCTTC. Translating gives CASSLFGQGGYGYTF.